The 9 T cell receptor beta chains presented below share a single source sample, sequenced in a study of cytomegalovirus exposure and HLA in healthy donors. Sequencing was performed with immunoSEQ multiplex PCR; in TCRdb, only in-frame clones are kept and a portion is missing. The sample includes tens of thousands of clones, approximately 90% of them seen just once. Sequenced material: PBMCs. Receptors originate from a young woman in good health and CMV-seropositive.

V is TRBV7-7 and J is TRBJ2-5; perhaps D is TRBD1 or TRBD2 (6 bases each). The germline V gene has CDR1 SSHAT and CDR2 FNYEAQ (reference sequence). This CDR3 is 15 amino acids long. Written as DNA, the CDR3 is TGTGCTAGCGGAACAGGGAGAGGGGCCCAAGAGACCCAGTACTTC. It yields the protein CASGTGRGAQETQYF. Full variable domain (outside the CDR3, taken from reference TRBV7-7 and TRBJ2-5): GAGVSQSPRYKVTKRGQDVTLRCDPISSHATLYWYQQALGQGPEFLTYFNYEAQPDKSGLPSDRFSAERPEGSISTLTIQRTEQRDSAMYRCASGTGRGAQETQYFGPGTRLLVL.

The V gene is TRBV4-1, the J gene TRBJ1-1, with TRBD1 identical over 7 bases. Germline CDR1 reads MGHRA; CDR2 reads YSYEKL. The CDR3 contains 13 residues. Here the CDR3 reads CAKRGQDYTEAFF. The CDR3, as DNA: TGCGCAAAAAGGGGGCAGGATTACACTGAAGCTTTCTTT.

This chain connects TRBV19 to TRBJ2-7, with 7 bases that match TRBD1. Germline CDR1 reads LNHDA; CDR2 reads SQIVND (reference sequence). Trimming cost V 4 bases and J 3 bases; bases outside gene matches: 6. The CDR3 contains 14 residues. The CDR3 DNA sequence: TGTGCCAGTAGTACCCTGGACAGGAACTACGAGCAGTACTTC. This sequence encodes CASSTLDRNYEQYF.

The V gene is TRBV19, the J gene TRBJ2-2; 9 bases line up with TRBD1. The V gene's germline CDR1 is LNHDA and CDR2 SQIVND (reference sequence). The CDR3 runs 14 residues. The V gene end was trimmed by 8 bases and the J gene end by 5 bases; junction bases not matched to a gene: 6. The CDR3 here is CASEGQGGTGELFF. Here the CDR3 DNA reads TGTGCCAGTGAGGGACAGGGAGGAACCGGGGAGCTGTTTTTT. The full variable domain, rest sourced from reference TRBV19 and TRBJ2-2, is DGGITQSPKYLFRKEGQNVTLSCEQNLNHDAMYWYRQDPGQGLRLIYYSQIVNDFQKGDIAEGYSVSREKKESFPLTVTSAQKNPTAFYLCASEGQGGTGELFFGEGSRLTVL.

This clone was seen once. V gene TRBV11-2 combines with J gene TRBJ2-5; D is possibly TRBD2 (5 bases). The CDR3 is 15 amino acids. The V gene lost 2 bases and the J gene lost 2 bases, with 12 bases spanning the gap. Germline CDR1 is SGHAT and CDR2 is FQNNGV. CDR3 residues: CASSLNTGGQETQYF. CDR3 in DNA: TGTGCCAGCAGCTTAAATACCGGAGGTCAAGAGACCCAGTACTTC. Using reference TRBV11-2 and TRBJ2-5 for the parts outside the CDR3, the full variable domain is EAGVAQSPRYKIIEKRQSVAFWCNPISGHATLYWYQQILGQGPKLLIQFQNNGVVDDSQLPKDRFSAERLKGVDSTLKIQPAKLEDSAVYLCASSLNTGGQETQYFGPGTRLLVL.

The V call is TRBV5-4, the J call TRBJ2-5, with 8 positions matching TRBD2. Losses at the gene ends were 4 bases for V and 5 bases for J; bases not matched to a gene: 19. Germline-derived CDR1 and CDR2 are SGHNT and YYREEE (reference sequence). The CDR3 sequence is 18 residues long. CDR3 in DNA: TGTGCCAGCAGCCCCCTCGGGGGGGGGAGCCTAAGGTACGAGACCCAGTACTTC. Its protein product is CASSPLGGGSLRYETQYF.

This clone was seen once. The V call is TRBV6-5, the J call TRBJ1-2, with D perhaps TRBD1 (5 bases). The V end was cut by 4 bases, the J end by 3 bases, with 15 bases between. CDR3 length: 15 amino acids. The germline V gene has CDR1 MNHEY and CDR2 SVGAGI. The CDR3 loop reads CASSSRQRNHYGYTF. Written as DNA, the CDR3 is TGTGCCAGCAGTTCCCGACAGAGAAATCACTATGGCTACACCTTC.

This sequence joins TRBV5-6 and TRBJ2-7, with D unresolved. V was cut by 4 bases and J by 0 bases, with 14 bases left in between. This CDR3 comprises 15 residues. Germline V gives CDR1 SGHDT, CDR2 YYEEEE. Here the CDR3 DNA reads TGTGCCAGCAGCATTCTAGTCGTCAACTCCTACGAGCAGTACTTC. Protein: CASSILVVNSYEQYF.

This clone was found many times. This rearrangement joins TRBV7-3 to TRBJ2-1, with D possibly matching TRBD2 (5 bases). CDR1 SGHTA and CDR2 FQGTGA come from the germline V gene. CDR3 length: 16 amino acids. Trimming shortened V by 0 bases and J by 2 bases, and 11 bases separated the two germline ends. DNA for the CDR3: TGTGCCAGCAGCTTAACACGCCTAGCTCCCTACAATGAGCAGTTCTTC. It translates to CASSLTRLAPYNEQFF.